What follows is one TCR beta chain and its context. Its specificity is not known. The germline V gene encodes CDR1 SGHDT and CDR2 YYEEEE. Trimming cost V 3 bases and J 4 bases; bases outside gene matches: 5. The CDR3 loop spans 14 amino acids. The sample is drawn from a study of OX40 agonist ivuxolimab in advanced cancers. The data were produced by immunoSEQ multiplex PCR, yet TCRdb's version contains in-frame clones alone and is incomplete. The data hold some 80,000 clones, with 80% to 95% observed a single time. Study-level results: Clonal expansion among partial responders at 0.1-3.0 mg/kg ranked near the lowest.

Material: CD4+ or CD8+ T cells sorted from blood, obtained in a trial of the OX40 agonist ivuxolimab. This TCR was sampled from an adult with an advanced solid tumor such as melanoma, head and neck, liver or kidney cancer. V usage is TRBV5-6 and J usage is TRBJ1-2; TRBD1 aligns across 8 bases. The CDR3 loop is CASSSAGGSYGYTF. In DNA form, the CDR3 reads TGTGCCAGCAGCTCGGCAGGGGGCAGCTATGGCTACACCTTC.